Following are 18 T cell receptor beta chains from one sample sequenced in a study of long-term antiretroviral therapy in people with HIV. Sequencing relied on immunoSEQ assay v3.0, run at survey level. The assay was immunoSEQ multiplex PCR, and TCRdb's table has in-frame clones only and misses some. Of approximately 29,000 clones in the sample, over 85% were seen once. This specimen was unsorted PBMCs, taken 6.2 years after starting antiretroviral therapy. The receptors were gathered from a man aged 35-49 years with HIV.

This clone has a single count. The gene calls are TRBV6-5 and TRBJ1-1; D unclear. Trimming left V 2 bases short and J 1 base short, with 8 bases between. Germline loops: CDR1 MNHEY, CDR2 SVGAGI. The CDR3 is 14 residues long. CDR3 sequence (DNA): TGTGCCAGCAGTTACACGACCACGAACACTGAAGCTTTCTTT. This translates into CASSYTTTNTEAFF.

The chain joins TRBV6-5 to TRBJ2-7; the D gene is possibly TRBD2 (6 bases). Trimming took 5 bases from V and 0 from J, leaving 11 bases between them. This CDR3 is built from 14 residues. Germline V lookup: CDR1 MNHEY, CDR2 SVGAGI. The CDR3, as DNA: TGTGCCAGCAGTGCTAACGGGAGCTCCTACGAGCAGTACTTC. Translating it yields CASSANGSSYEQYF.

The chain recombines TRBV11-2 with TRBJ2-2; D uncertain. The V end lost 4 bases, the J end lost 1 base, and 10 bases lay between the germline ends. Germline CDR1 and CDR2: SGHAT and FQNNGV. The CDR3 extends over 15 amino acids. The CDR3 DNA reads as TGTGCCAGCAGCTATTGGGATTTGAACACCGGGGAGCTGTTTTTT. Protein: CASSYWDLNTGELFF.

The chain recombines TRBV18 with TRBJ2-5; D may correspond to TRBD1 or TRBD2 (5 bases each). Germline V gives CDR1 KGHSH, CDR2 LQKENI. CDR3 size: 14 residues. Trimming stripped 6 bases from V and 5 bases from J, with 16 bases between. The CDR3 here is CASSGTIGIETQYF. The CDR3 region has the DNA TGTGCCAGCTCCGGGACCATCGGTATCGAGACCCAGTACTTC.

This clone was found once. The chain has TRBV7-2 and TRBJ2-7; 7 bases map to TRBD1. The CDR3 consists of 14 residues. Germline CDR1 and CDR2: SGHTA and FQGNSA. Unmatched junction bases numbered 6, after V lost 5 bases and J lost 2 bases. The DNA of the CDR3 is TGTGCCAGCAGCCATGGACAGGATGCCTACGAGCAGTACTTC. Translating it yields CASSHGQDAYEQYF.

The count of this clone is one. This chain joins TRBV7-3 and TRBJ2-2; TRBD1 matches 7 bases. Germline V gene lookup returns CDR1 SGHTA and CDR2 FQGTGA. J lost 7 bases, V lost 1 base, and 0 bases had no gene match. CDR3 length: 13 residues. CDR3 sequence (DNA): TGTGCCAGCAGCTTAAGACAGGGCGGGGAGCTGTTTTTT. This gives the protein CASSLRQGGELFF.

The chain recombines TRBV20-1 with TRBJ2-3; the D is unclear. The CDR3 sequence is 10 residues long. Trimming removed 4 bases at V and 6 bases at J, with 5 bases between. The V gene's germline CDR1 is DFQATT and CDR2 SNEGSKA (reference sequence). The CDR3 reads CSAKQDTQYF. In DNA form, the CDR3 reads TGCAGTGCTAAGCAGGATACGCAGTATTTT.

The V and J genes are TRBV5-8 and TRBJ2-7, with a possible D match to TRBD2 (5 bases). The V end was cut by 4 bases, the J end by 2 bases, with 22 bases between. This CDR3 comprises 17 residues. From germline, CDR1 is SGHTS and CDR2 YDEGEE. This CDR3 reads CASSPTELGSSPYEQYF. In DNA form, the CDR3 reads TGTGCCAGCAGCCCCACCGAACTAGGTTCGTCACCCTACGAGCAGTACTTC.

This chain links TRBV6-1 with TRBJ2-3; weak D call: TRBD2 (6 bases). The ends were cut back, 0 bases at V and 1 base at J, with 8 bases in the middle. This CDR3 has 15 residues. Germline CDR1 reads MNHNS; CDR2 reads SASEGT. The CDR3 reads CASSEAWGGTDTQYF. The CDR3 DNA is TGTGCCAGCAGTGAAGCGTGGGGGGGCACAGATACGCAGTATTTT.

The chain combines TRBV18 with TRBJ2-2; no clear D gene. Between the trimmed V and J ends, which lost 6 bases and 1 base, there was a span of 12 bases. Germline V lookup: CDR1 KGHSH, CDR2 LQKENI. This CDR3 contains 15 residues. In nucleotides, the CDR3 is TGTGCCAGCTCTCCGCAGACGGTGAACACCGGGGAGCTGTTTTTT. This gives the protein CASSPQTVNTGELFF.

The CDR3 DNA sequence: TGCAGTGTACTGGACAGTAGGGAGCAGTTCTTC. This translates into CSVLDSREQFF. V and J are TRBV20-1 and TRBJ2-1; D perhaps matches TRBD1 (6 bases). Between the trimmed V and J ends, which lost 7 bases and 10 bases, there was a span of 14 bases. The CDR3 totals 11 residues. Germline loops: CDR1 DFQATT, CDR2 SNEGSKA (reference sequence).

V and J are TRBV7-6 and TRBJ2-1; D unclear. Germline V gene sequence: CDR1 SGHVS, CDR2 FNYEAQ. This CDR3 is 15 amino acids long. Deletions cut 5 bases from V and 0 bases from J, with 11 bases between. In DNA, the CDR3 is TGTGCCAGCAGCCTCTACACGAGCTCCTACAATGAGCAGTTCTTC. Translating gives CASSLYTSSYNEQFF.

The CDR3 DNA follows: TGTGCCAGCAGCGTCCGGGACAGGGTAATCGGTGAGCAGTTCTTC. Its translation: CASSVRDRVIGEQFF. V and J are TRBV9 and TRBJ2-1, with 9 nucleotides matching TRBD1. There are 15 residues in the CDR3. CDR1 SGDLS and CDR2 YYNGEE come from the germline V gene. Losses at the gene ends were 2 bases for V and 9 bases for J; bases not matched to a gene: 9.

On this clone itself: Distinct nucleotide sequences in the sample also encode this CDR3. The gene calls are TRBV9 and TRBJ1-1; 7 positions match TRBD1. The germline gives CDR1 SGDLS, CDR2 YYNGEE. Trimming at V came to 0 bases and at J to 5 bases, leaving 1 base not matched to a gene. CDR3 size: 13 residues. The CDR3 bases are TGTGCCAGCAGCGTAGGACAGGGAACTGAAGCTTTCTTT. Protein product: CASSVGQGTEAFF.

The chain links TRBV4-1 to TRBJ2-2, with a tentative D call TRBD1 (5 bases). The germline gives CDR1 MGHRA, CDR2 YSYEKL. There are 15 residues in the CDR3. V lost 0 bases, J lost 5 bases, and 10 bases lay in between. CDR3 loop: CASSQDPGWTGELFF. CDR3 DNA sequence: TGCGCCAGCAGCCAAGATCCAGGGTGGACCGGGGAGCTGTTTTTT.

Within the sample, this clone is medium-sized. The J gene is TRBJ1-3, the V gene TRBV4-3; the D gene is possibly TRBD1 (6 bases). The V end lost 4 bases, the J end lost 2 bases, and 9 bases lay between the germline ends. The CDR3 totals 14 residues. Looked up from germline, CDR1 is LGHNA and CDR2 is YSLEER. This chain's CDR3 is CASSPGQTGNTIYF. The CDR3 bases are TGCGCCAGCAGCCCCGGACAGACTGGAAACACCATATATTTT.

This rearrangement joins TRBV27 to TRBJ2-7, with D tentatively TRBD1 (6 bases). The CDR3 is 16 amino acids. CDR1 and CDR2 (germline): MNHEY, SMNVEV (reference sequence). V was cut by 4 bases and J by 6 bases, with 22 bases left in between. CDR3 in DNA: TGTGCCAGCAGTTCCGACCCCAGGACAGACGTGGGCGAGCAGTACTTC. Translated: CASSSDPRTDVGEQYF.

The CDR3 region is CASSDVTPNTGELFF. CDR3 sequence (DNA): TGTGCCAGCAGCGACGTAACCCCGAACACCGGGGAGCTGTTTTTT. The gene calls are TRBV7-3 and TRBJ2-2, with unresolved D. V lost 5 bases and J 0 bases, leaving 10 bases between the germline ends. This CDR3 region has 15 residues. CDR1 is SGHTA, CDR2 FQGTGA, per germline.